Below are 8 T cell receptor beta chains sequenced from a single sample in a study of post-analysis software for immune sequencing data. No antigen has been assigned to these receptors. Unique molecular identifiers were built into the TCR beta cDNA libraries. TCRdb passed the PCR reads through MiXCR, listing each CDR3 protein once. Counted here are 400,000 to 500,000 distinct CDR3 sequences, 39% occurring once; the ten biggest clones make up around 8%. Study-level findings and limits: Controls had lower frequencies than patients of about 5 TRBV segments, which included TRBV5-6, TRBV5-1 and TRBV20-1.

Specimen: blood. Receptors originate from a girl aged 2 to 9 with multiple sclerosis.

This chain connects TRBV7-3 to TRBJ2-3, with 10 positions matching TRBD2. This CDR3 region has 17 residues. In germline, CDR1 is SGHTA, CDR2 FQGTGA. With V trimmed by 2 bases and J by 3 bases, 8 bases remained unmatched. The DNA of the CDR3 is TGTGCCAGCAGCTTACTGGCACTAGCGGGAACGACAGATACGCAGTATTTT. It encodes CASSLLALAGTTDTQYF.

The chain has TRBV20-1 and TRBJ2-7, with D perhaps TRBD2 (6 bases). The germline V and J ends were trimmed by 5 bases and 3 bases, with 14 bases remaining between them. Germline CDR1 is DFQATT and CDR2 is SNEGSKA (reference sequence). CDR3 length equals 13 residues. Written as DNA, the CDR3 is TGCAGTGCTGGCTTAGCGGTGGGCTACGAGCAGTACTTC. Amino acids: CSAGLAVGYEQYF.

This chain joins TRBV21-1 and TRBJ1-5. TRBV21-1 is reported as a pseudogene. This CDR3 has 14 residues. The CDR3 region has the DNA TGTGCCAGCCTAGCCGGGGGGTGGAATCAGCCCCAGCATTTT. Residues: CASLAGGWNQPQHF.

This clonotype was seen a few times. The chain uses TRBV7-2 and TRBJ1-1, with D uncertain. Germline lookup yields CDR1 SGHTA and CDR2 FQGNSA. The V end lost 3 bases, the J end lost 5 bases, and 10 bases lay between the germline ends. This CDR3 is built from 13 residues. The CDR3 spells CASSFQPQTEAFF. The DNA of the CDR3 is TGTGCCAGCAGCTTTCAACCCCAGACTGAAGCTTTCTTT.

The rearrangement links TRBV5-5 to TRBJ2-4; 8 positions agree with TRBD1. V was clipped by 0 bases and J by 13 bases; unmatched bases: 12. The CDR3 sequence is 15 residues long. Germline CDR1 reads SGHKS; CDR2 reads YYEKEE (reference sequence). CDR3 amino acids: CASSLARGQYNEQYF. The CDR3 DNA follows: TGTGCCAGCAGCTTGGCCAGGGGGCAGTACAATGAGCAGTACTTC.

V usage is TRBV12-3 or TRBV12-4 and J usage is TRBJ2-5; 10 positions match TRBD1. V lost 3 bases and J lost 5; bases outside the gene matches: 3. The CDR3 runs 14 residues. DNA for the CDR3: TGTGCCAGCAGTTTTGGACAGGGGGTCGAGACCCAGTACTTC. Its translation: CASSFGQGVETQYF.

The V and J genes are TRBV15 and TRBJ2-5; no firm D call. The length of the CDR3 is 15 residues. Deletions cut 1 base from V and 3 bases from J, with 12 bases between. Germline values: CDR1 LNHNV, CDR2 YYDKDF (reference sequence). The CDR3 loop is CATSRAGPVEETQYF. For the CDR3, the DNA is TGTGCCACCAGCAGAGCGGGCCCGGTCGAAGAGACCCAGTACTTC.

This clonotype was seen a handful of times. The CDR3 nucleotides are TGTGCCAGCAGATCCAGCGGGAGCGTACACGAGCAGTACTTC. Its protein product is CASRSSGSVHEQYF. V is TRBV5-6 and J is TRBJ2-7; 8 bases line up with TRBD2. V lost 5 bases to trimming and J lost 5 bases; unmatched junction nucleotides: 9. Germline V gives CDR1 SGHDT, CDR2 YYEEEE. This CDR3 has 14 residues. Using reference TRBV5-6 and TRBJ2-7 for the parts outside the CDR3, the full variable domain is DAGVTQSPTHLIKTRGQQVTLRCSPKSGHDTVSWYQQALGQGPQFIFQYYEEEERQRGNFPDRFSGHQFPNYSSELNVNALLLGDSALYLCASRSSGSVHEQYFGPGTRLTVT.